These 27 T cell receptor beta chains were sequenced from one sample in a study of blood T cells in healthy people across ages. The second PCR ran about 6 to 12 cycles with a sample-barcoded 5' primer and J-beta primers. Each CDR3 protein is one row after TCRdb ran MiXCR on the 5' RACE reads. The table shows around 800,000 distinct CDR3 sequences, with about 42% occurring only once. The sequenced material came from blood. The receptor set was obtained from an elderly man in good health.

This clonotype was seen a few times. The chain uses TRBV29-1 and TRBJ1-4; 7 bases map to TRBD1. The V gene's germline CDR1 is SQVTM and CDR2 ANQGSEA. There are 14 residues in the CDR3. V dropped 1 base and J dropped 8; count of bases not matched to a gene: 7. The CDR3 DNA reads TGCAGCGTTGAAGCCGAGGGACAGTACGAAAAACTGTTTTTT. It codes for CSVEAEGQYEKLFF.

As for this clonotype: A read error may account for a junction end that differs from germline. The chain has TRBV6-5 and TRBJ1-5; 11 positions match TRBD1. The germline gives CDR1 MNHEY, CDR2 SVGAGI. The CDR3 has 19 amino acids. In DNA form, the CDR3 reads TGTACCAGCAGTTCCGGACAGGGGGCGAAATGGTATAGCAATCAGCCCCAGCATTTT. Protein product: CTSSSGQGAKWYSNQPQHF.

This chain joins TRBV2 and TRBJ2-4; either TRBD1 or TRBD2 may fit D (5 bases each). The germline CDR1 and CDR2 sequences are SNHLY and FYNNEI. The V gene lost 2 bases and the J gene lost 6 bases, with 17 bases spanning the gap. The length of the CDR3 is 16 residues. The CDR3 reads CASSELEGIRLNIQYF. The CDR3 nucleotides are TGTGCCAGCAGTGAACTCGAGGGGATTCGGCTAAACATTCAGTACTTC. The variable domain in full, completed from reference TRBV2 and TRBJ2-4, reads EPEVTQTPSHQVTQMGQEVILRCVPISNHLYFYWYRQILGQKVEFLVSFYNNEISEKSEIFDDQFSVERPDGSNFTLKIRSTKLEDSAMYFCASSELEGIRLNIQYFGAGTRLSVL.

The CDR3 is CSVTRQGVSSYEQYF. DNA for the CDR3: TGCAGCGTTACGCGACAGGGTGTAAGCTCCTACGAGCAGTACTTC. The rearrangement links TRBV29-1 to TRBJ2-7; 7 bases map to TRBD1. Germline-derived CDR1 and CDR2 are SQVTM and ANQGSEA. The CDR3 runs 15 residues. The trim removed 5 bases at V and 0 bases at J, leaving 10 bases unmatched.

Only one count was recorded for this clonotype. The chain recombines TRBV28 with TRBJ2-7; possibly TRBD1 for D (5 bases). Trimming took off 6 bases at V and 3 bases at J, with 12 bases between the two ends. CDR3 length: 13 residues. Per the germline V gene, CDR1 is MDHEN and CDR2 is SYDVKM. Here the CDR3 DNA reads TGTGCCAGCAGCCCCAGGGTTTACTACGAGCAGTACTTC. This codes for CASSPRVYYEQYF.

The CDR3 region has the DNA TGTGCCAGCAGTTCCGACAGACAGGGCTACGAGCAGTACTTC. This encodes CASSSDRQGYEQYF. The chain recombines TRBV6-5 with TRBJ2-7, with 7 nucleotides matching TRBD1. The germline V gene encodes CDR1 MNHEY and CDR2 SVGAGI. Trimming took 4 bases from V and 3 from J; bases not matched to a gene: 6. The CDR3 extends over 14 amino acids.

CDR3 protein: CASSIGRGYYGYTF. The CDR3 DNA sequence: TGTGCCAGTAGTATCGGCAGGGGATACTATGGCTACACCTTC. The chain recombines TRBV19 with TRBJ1-2; perhaps TRBD1 as D (6 bases). The germline V and J ends were trimmed by 3 bases and 3 bases, with 11 bases remaining between them. The CDR3 covers 14 residues. Per germline, CDR1 LNHDA and CDR2 SQIVND (reference sequence).

This chain's CDR3 is CASSPREGLGNEQYF. CDR3 coding DNA: TGTGCCAGTAGTCCACGGGAGGGCCTAGGCAATGAGCAGTACTTC. The chain has TRBV7-9 and TRBJ2-5; 8 bases are a match to TRBD2. Germline trimming cut 9 bases from V and 11 bases from J; bases unmatched to any gene: 20. The CDR3 runs 15 residues. Germline V gene sequence: CDR1 SEHNR, CDR2 FQNEAQ (reference sequence).

This clonotype was seen a handful of times. An end of the junction differs from the germline gene, which may be a read error. The rearrangement uses TRBV14 and TRBJ2-5; weak D call: TRBD1 (5 bases). With the DNA end fitting TRBJ2-7 better, the J assignment may be wrong. This CDR3 contains 14 residues. Germline assignment: CDR1 SGHDN and CDR2 FVKESK. DNA of the CDR3: TGTGCCGGCAGCTTACAGGATGTTTTCCACGAGCAGTACTTC. Amino acids: CAGSLQDVFHEQYF.

The rearrangement uses TRBV27 and TRBJ2-2; D gene ambiguous. Germline CDR1 and CDR2: MNHEY and SMNVEV (reference sequence). Trimming took 3 bases from V and 1 from J, leaving 9 bases between them. This CDR3 region has 15 residues. The CDR3 sequence: CASSFTPQNTGELFF. The CDR3 DNA reads as TGTGCCAGCAGTTTTACCCCACAGAACACCGGGGAGCTGTTTTTT.

The chain recombines TRBV21-1 with TRBJ1-5. TRBV21-1 is assigned pseudogene status. The CDR3 runs 16 residues. For the CDR3, the DNA is TGTGCCAGCAGTAAGACACGACGGAATAGCAATCAGCCCCAGCATTTT. This codes for CASSKTRRNSNQPQHF.

This chain joins TRBV5-1 and TRBJ1-1; possible D gene TRBD1, 5 bases. The CDR3 contains 13 residues. V lost 4 bases to trimming and J lost 7 bases, with 14 bases between them. Germline V gives CDR1 SGHRS, CDR2 YFSETQ. Written as DNA, the CDR3 is TGCGCCAGCAGCGTTACAGGAGACCTTGAAGCTTTCTTT. Translation gives CASSVTGDLEAFF.

The rearrangement links TRBV7-2 to TRBJ1-4; 7 nucleotides agree with TRBD1. There are 15 residues in the CDR3. The germline V gene encodes CDR1 SGHTA and CDR2 FQGNSA. V was clipped by 5 bases and J by 3 bases; unmatched bases: 6. The DNA of the CDR3 is TGTGCCAGCAGCCCCCAACAGGGGCCTAATGAAAAACTGTTTTTT. Translated: CASSPQQGPNEKLFF.

The CDR3 spells CAISDRDNFYEQYF. CDR3 sequence (DNA): TGTGCCATCAGTGACCGGGACAACTTCTACGAGCAGTACTTC. The chain couples TRBV10-3 to TRBJ2-7, with D perhaps TRBD1 (6 bases). Between the trimmed V and J ends, which lost 3 bases and 3 bases, there was a span of 12 bases. The V gene's germline CDR1 is ENHRY and CDR2 SYGVKD. The CDR3 is made up of 14 amino acids.

This clonotype has more than one count but fewer than ten. The J gene is TRBJ2-1, the V gene TRBV9; 8 nucleotides align to TRBD2. The CDR3 has 16 amino acids. Germline trimming cut 0 bases from V and 2 bases from J; bases unmatched to any gene: 4. Germline V gene lookup returns CDR1 SGDLS and CDR2 YYNGEE. This CDR3 reads CASSVDDSGTYNEQFF. The CDR3 DNA reads as TGTGCCAGCAGCGTAGATGATAGCGGGACCTACAATGAGCAGTTCTTC.

This clonotype appeared a single time. This rearrangement joins TRBV4-3 to TRBJ2-1; 13 bases are shared with TRBD2. CDR1 is LGHNA, CDR2 YSLEER, per germline. V lost 2 bases, J lost 4 bases, and 8 bases stayed unmatched. There are 18 residues in the CDR3. This CDR3 reads CASSQRLAGGMAYNEQFF. CDR3 in DNA: TGCGCCAGCAGCCAACGACTAGCGGGAGGTATGGCTTACAATGAGCAGTTCTTC.

The rearrangement uses TRBV4-3 and TRBJ1-2, with D tentatively TRBD1 (6 bases). The CDR3 runs 15 residues. Germline lookup yields CDR1 LGHNA and CDR2 YSLEER. V dropped 1 base and J dropped 6 bases, with 15 bases sitting between them. The CDR3 DNA sequence: TGCGCCAGCAGCCAAGGGGGCAGGGGAACGCATGGCTACACCTTC. Its translation is CASSQGGRGTHGYTF.

The chain couples TRBV20-1 to TRBJ2-1; 10 nucleotides match TRBD2. The CDR3 length is 16 residues. Germline CDR1 is DFQATT and CDR2 is SNEGSKA (reference sequence). V lost 4 bases, J lost 8 bases, and 14 bases stayed unmatched. As DNA, the CDR3 is TGCAGTGCTAACGAAGTCGGGACTAGCGTCATCGATGAGCAGTTCTTC. Translated: CSANEVGTSVIDEQFF.

The V and J genes are TRBV5-1 and TRBJ1-1; 8 bases agree with TRBD1. Per germline, CDR1 SGHRS and CDR2 YFSETQ. The ends lost 2 bases at V and 4 bases at J; junction bases unmatched: 4. CDR3 length: 14 amino acids. The CDR3 nucleotides are TGCGCCAGCAGCTTTGATACAGGGGGCACTGAAGCTTTCTTT. It specifies CASSFDTGGTEAFF.

This clonotype has more than one count but fewer than ten. The chain has TRBV27 and TRBJ2-7; D gene unclear. This CDR3 region has 17 residues. Trimming took 1 base from V and 4 from J, leaving 20 bases between them. Germline V gene lookup returns CDR1 MNHEY and CDR2 SMNVEV (reference sequence). CDR3 coding DNA: TGTGCCAGCAGTTTATTCGGTTGGGCGGAACAACCGTACGAGCAGTACTTC. It specifies CASSLFGWAEQPYEQYF.

The chain links TRBV27 to TRBJ2-1, with D possibly TRBD2 on 5 matching bases. V was clipped by 2 bases and J by 10 bases, with 15 bases between them. CDR3 length: 14 residues. CDR1 is MNHEY, CDR2 SMNVEV, per germline (reference sequence). The CDR3 region is CASSLPGGLGEQFF. CDR3 bases: TGTGCCAGCAGTTTACCCGGAGGTCTTGGGGAGCAGTTCTTC.

The J gene is TRBJ2-5, the V gene TRBV7-9; no clear D. V gave up 7 bases and J gave up 0 bases, with 12 bases separating them. Germline CDR1 SEHNR, CDR2 FQNEAQ (reference sequence). This CDR3 contains 14 residues. The CDR3 bases are TGTGCCAGCAAGGAGACGGCGAACCAAGAGACCCAGTACTTC. It yields the protein CASKETANQETQYF.

This clonotype was detected many times. The V and J genes are TRBV7-2 and TRBJ2-1; possible D gene TRBD1, 5 bases. Per germline, CDR1 SGHTA and CDR2 FQGNSA. Trimming shortened V by 2 bases and J by 7 bases, and 12 bases separated the two germline ends. The CDR3 length is 14 residues. The CDR3 DNA reads TGTGCCAGCAGCTTAACAGGTGTTGGGAATGAGCAGTTCTTC. Translating gives CASSLTGVGNEQFF.

This clonotype was seen repeatedly, ten times or more. The chain uses TRBV20-1 and TRBJ2-7; no reliable D call. The germline gives CDR1 DFQATT, CDR2 SNEGSKA (reference sequence). This CDR3 comprises 13 residues. The V and J ends lost 5 bases and 4 bases respectively, with 15 bases between them. The CDR3 bases are TGCAGTGCTTACGAGGATAGTGGGTACGAGCAGTACTTC. This sequence encodes CSAYEDSGYEQYF.

The chain links TRBV10-1 to TRBJ2-2; 8 bases agree with TRBD1. V lost 5 bases to trimming and J lost 4 bases; unmatched junction nucleotides: 6. CDR1 is WNHNN, CDR2 SYGVQD, per germline (reference sequence). This CDR3 is 15 amino acids long. CDR3 coding DNA: TGCGCCAGCAGTCTCCAGGGGGCGGGCACCGGGGAGCTGTTTTTT. It specifies CASSLQGAGTGELFF.

This sequence joins TRBV7-9 and TRBJ1-4, with 7 bases fitting TRBD1. Losses at the gene ends were 5 bases for V and 3 bases for J; bases not matched to a gene: 6. Germline loops: CDR1 SEHNR, CDR2 FQNEAQ (reference sequence). This CDR3 region has 15 residues. CDR3: CASSLTGTANEKLFF. Here the CDR3 DNA reads TGTGCCAGCAGCCTCACCGGGACAGCTAATGAAAAACTGTTTTTT.

The rearrangement joins TRBV12-3 or TRBV12-4 to TRBJ2-5; no clear D. With 1 base removed from V and 2 bases from J, the gap between germline ends came to 14 bases. CDR3 length equals 16 residues. As DNA, the CDR3 is TGTGCCAGCAGTTTAGGTATCAGTGGAAATCAAGAGACCCAGTACTTC. It is translated as CASSLGISGNQETQYF.